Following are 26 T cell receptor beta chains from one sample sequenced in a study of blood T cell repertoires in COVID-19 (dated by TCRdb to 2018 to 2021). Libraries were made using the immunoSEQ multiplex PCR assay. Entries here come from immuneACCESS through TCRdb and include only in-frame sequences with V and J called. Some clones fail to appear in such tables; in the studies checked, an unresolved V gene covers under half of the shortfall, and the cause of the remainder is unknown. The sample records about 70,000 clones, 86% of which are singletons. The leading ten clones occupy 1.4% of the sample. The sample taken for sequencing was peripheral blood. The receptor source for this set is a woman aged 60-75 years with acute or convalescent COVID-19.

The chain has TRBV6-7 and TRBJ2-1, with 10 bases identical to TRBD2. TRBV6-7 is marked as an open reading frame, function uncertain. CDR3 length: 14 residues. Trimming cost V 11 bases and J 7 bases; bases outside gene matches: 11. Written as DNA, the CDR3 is TGTGCCGGCCCCAGGACTAGCGGCATGAATGAGCAGTTCTTC. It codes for CAGPRTSGMNEQFF.

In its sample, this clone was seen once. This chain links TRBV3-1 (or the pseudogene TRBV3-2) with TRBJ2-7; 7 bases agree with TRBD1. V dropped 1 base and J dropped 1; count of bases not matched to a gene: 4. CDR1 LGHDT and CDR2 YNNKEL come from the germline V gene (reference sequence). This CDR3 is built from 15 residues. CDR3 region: CASSQAGTASYEQYF. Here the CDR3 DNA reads TGTGCCAGCAGCCAAGCCGGGACAGCTTCCTACGAGCAGTACTTC.

DNA of the CDR3: TGTGCCTCTCCCGGGACGAGCGGGAGGGCCTCGGAGCAGTTCTTC. Amino acids: CASPGTSGRASEQFF. This chain connects TRBV30 to TRBJ2-1; 10 bases agree with TRBD2. This CDR3 is built from 15 residues. V trimming: 7 bases; J trimming: 10 bases; junction bases outside the gene matches: 16. Germline V gene lookup returns CDR1 GTSNPN and CDR2 SVGIG (reference sequence).

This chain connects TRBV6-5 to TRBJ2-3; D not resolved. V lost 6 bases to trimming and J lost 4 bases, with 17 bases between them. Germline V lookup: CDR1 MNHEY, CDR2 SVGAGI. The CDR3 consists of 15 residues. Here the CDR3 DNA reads TGTGCCAGCAGGCTCTACCACGTTAGCCCAGATACGCAGTATTTT. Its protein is CASRLYHVSPDTQYF.

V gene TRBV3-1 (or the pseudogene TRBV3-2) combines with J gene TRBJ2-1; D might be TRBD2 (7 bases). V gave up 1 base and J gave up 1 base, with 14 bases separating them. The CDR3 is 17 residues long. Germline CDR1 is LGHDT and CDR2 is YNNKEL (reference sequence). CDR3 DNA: TGTGCCAGCAGCCAAGTGTTGAGGGGGGGGTCCTACAATGAGCAGTTCTTC. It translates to CASSQVLRGGSYNEQFF.

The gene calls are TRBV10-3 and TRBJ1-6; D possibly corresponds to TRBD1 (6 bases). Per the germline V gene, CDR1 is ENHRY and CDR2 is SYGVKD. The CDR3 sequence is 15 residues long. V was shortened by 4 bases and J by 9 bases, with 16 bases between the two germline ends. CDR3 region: CAISGTQGEVSPLHF. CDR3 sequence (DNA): TGTGCCATCAGTGGTACACAGGGTGAGGTTTCACCCCTCCACTTT.

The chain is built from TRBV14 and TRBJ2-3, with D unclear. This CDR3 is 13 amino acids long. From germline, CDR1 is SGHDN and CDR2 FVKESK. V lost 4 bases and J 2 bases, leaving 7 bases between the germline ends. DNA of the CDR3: TGTGCCAGCAGCCCGTACTCCACAGATACGCAGTATTTT. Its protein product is CASSPYSTDTQYF.

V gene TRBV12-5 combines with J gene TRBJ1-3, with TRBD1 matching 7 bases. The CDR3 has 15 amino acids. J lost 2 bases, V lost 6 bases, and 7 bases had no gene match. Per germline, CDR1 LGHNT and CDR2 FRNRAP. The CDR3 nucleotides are TGTGCTAGTGGGACAGGGCCACAGACTGGAAACACCATATATTTT. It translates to CASGTGPQTGNTIYF.

The CDR3 sequence is CASSQGQPANEKLFF. The CDR3, as DNA: TGTGCCAGCAGCCAAGGACAGCCAGCTAATGAAAAACTGTTTTTT. The chain carries TRBV3-1 (or the pseudogene TRBV3-2) and TRBJ1-4, with a weak D call TRBD1 (5 bases). This CDR3 contains 15 residues. Germline CDR1 is LGHDT and CDR2 is YNNKEL (reference sequence). With 1 base removed from V and 3 bases from J, the gap between germline ends came to 9 bases.

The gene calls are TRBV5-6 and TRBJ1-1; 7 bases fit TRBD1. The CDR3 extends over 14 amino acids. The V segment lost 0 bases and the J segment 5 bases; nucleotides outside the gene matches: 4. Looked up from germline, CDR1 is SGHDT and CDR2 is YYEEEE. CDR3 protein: CASSLGQGVTEAFF. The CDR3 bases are TGTGCCAGCAGCTTGGGTCAGGGGGTGACTGAAGCTTTCTTT.

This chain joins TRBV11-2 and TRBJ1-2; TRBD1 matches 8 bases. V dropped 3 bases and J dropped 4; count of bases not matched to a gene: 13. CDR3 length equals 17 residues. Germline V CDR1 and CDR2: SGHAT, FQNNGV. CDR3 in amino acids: CASSLRGTGSMGYGYTF. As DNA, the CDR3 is TGTGCCAGCAGCTTGAGGGGGACAGGAAGTATGGGCTATGGCTACACCTTC.

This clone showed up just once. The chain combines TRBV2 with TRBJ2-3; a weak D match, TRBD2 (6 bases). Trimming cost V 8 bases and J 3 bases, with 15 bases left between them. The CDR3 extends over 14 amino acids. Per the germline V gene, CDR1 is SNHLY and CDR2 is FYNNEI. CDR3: CASRTGTETDTQYF. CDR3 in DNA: TGTGCCAGCCGGACCGGGACTGAAACAGATACGCAGTATTTT.

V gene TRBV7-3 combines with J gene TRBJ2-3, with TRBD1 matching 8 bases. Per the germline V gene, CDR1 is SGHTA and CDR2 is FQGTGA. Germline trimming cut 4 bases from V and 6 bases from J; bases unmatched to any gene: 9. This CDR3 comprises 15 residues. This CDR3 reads CASSSSRTGRDTQYF. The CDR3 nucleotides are TGTGCCAGCAGCTCCTCAAGGACAGGGCGGGATACGCAGTATTTT.

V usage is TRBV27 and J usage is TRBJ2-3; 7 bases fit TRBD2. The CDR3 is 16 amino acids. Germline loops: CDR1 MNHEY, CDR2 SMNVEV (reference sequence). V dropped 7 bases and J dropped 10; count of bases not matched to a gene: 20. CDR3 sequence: CASMFLGRAPYIPQYF. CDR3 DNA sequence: TGTGCCAGCATGTTCTTAGGGAGGGCCCCTTATATACCGCAGTATTTT.

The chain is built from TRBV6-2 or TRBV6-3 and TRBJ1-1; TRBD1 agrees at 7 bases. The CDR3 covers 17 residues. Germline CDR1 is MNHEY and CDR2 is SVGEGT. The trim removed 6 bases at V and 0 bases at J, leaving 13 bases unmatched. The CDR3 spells CASSLWDSATMNTEAFF. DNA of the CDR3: TGTGCCAGCAGCCTCTGGGACAGCGCCACGATGAACACTGAAGCTTTCTTT.

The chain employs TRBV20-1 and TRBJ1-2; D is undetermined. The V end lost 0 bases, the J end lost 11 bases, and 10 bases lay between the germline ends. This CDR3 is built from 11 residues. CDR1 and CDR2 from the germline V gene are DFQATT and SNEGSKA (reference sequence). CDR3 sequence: CSARDVARYTF. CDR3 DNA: TGCAGTGCTAGAGATGTCGCGAGATACACCTTC.

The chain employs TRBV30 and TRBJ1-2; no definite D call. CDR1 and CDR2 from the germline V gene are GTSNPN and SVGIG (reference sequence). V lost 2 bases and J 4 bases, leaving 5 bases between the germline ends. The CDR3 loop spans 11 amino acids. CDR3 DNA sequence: TGTGCCTGGAGTAGAGGCTATGGCTACACCTTC. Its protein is CAWSRGYGYTF.

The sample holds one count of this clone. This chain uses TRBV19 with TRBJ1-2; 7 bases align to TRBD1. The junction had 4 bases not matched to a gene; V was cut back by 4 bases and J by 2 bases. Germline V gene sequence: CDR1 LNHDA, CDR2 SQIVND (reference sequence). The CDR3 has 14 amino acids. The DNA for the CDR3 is TGTGCCAGTAGTAGACAGGGAACCAACTATGGCTACACCTTC. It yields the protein CASSRQGTNYGYTF.

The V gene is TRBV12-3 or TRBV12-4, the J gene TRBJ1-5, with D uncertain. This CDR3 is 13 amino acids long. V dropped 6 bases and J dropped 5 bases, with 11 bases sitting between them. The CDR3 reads CASSPDGDQPQHF. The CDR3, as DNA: TGTGCCAGCAGCCCCGACGGGGATCAGCCCCAGCATTTT.

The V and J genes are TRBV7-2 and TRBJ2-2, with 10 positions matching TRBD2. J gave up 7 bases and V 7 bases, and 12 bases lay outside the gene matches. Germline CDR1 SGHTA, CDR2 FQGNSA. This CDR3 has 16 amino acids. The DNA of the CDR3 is TGTGCCAGCAAAGGAGGGGGTCTAGCGGGAGTCGGGGAGCTGTTTTTT. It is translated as CASKGGGLAGVGELFF.

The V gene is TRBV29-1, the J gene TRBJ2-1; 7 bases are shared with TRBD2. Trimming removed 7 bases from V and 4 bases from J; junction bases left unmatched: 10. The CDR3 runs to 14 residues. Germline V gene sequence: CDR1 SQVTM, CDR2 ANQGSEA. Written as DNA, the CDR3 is TGCAGCGCTGGCGGGACTAACGCTTACAATGAGCAGTTCTTC. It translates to CSAGGTNAYNEQFF.

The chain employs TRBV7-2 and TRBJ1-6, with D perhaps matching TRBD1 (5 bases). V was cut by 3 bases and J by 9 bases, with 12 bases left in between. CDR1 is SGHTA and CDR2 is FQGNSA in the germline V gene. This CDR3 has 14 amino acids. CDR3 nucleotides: TGTGCCAGCAGCTTCGACGGGGGAGCTTCACCCCTCCACTTT. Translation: CASSFDGGASPLHF. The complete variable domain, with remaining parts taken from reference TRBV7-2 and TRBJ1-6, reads GAGVSQSPSNKVTEKGKDVELRCDPISGHTALYWYRQSLGQGLEFLIYFQGNSAPDKSGLPSDRFSAERTGGSVSTLTIQRTQQEDSAVYLCASSFDGGASPLHFGNGTRLTVT.

The CDR3 reads CASSQGSYTEAFF. As DNA, the CDR3 is TGTGCCAGCAGCCAAGGCAGTTACACTGAAGCTTTCTTT. The chain combines TRBV14 with TRBJ1-1; D uncertain. This CDR3 contains 13 residues. The V gene lost 1 base and the J gene lost 3 bases, with 6 bases spanning the gap. CDR1 is SGHDN, CDR2 FVKESK, per germline. The full variable domain, in which reference TRBV14 and TRBJ1-1 provide the parts outside the CDR3, is EAGVTQFPSHSVIEKGQTVTLRCDPISGHDNLYWYRRVMGKEIKFLLHFVKESKQDESGMPNNRFLAERTGGTYSTLKVQPAELEDSGVYFCASSQGSYTEAFFGQGTRLTVV.

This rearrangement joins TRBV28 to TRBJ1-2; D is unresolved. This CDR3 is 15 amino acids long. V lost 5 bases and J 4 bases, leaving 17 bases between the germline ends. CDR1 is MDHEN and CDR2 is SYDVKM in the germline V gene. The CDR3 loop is CASSPSGRYSYGYTF. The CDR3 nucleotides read TGTGCCAGCAGTCCCTCGGGGAGGTATAGCTATGGCTACACCTTC.

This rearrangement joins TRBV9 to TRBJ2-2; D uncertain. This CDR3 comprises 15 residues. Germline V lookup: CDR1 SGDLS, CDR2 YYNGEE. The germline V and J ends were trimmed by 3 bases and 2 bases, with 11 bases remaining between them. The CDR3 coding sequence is TGTGCCAGCAGCGAAGGAGCTATCAACACCGGGGAGCTGTTTTTT. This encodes CASSEGAINTGELFF.

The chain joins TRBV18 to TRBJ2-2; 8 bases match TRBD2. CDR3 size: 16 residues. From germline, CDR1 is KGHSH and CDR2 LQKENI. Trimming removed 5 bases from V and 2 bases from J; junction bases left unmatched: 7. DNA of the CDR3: TGTGCCAGCTCAACCCTTAGCGGGACTAACACCGGGGAGCTGTTTTTT. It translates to CASSTLSGTNTGELFF.